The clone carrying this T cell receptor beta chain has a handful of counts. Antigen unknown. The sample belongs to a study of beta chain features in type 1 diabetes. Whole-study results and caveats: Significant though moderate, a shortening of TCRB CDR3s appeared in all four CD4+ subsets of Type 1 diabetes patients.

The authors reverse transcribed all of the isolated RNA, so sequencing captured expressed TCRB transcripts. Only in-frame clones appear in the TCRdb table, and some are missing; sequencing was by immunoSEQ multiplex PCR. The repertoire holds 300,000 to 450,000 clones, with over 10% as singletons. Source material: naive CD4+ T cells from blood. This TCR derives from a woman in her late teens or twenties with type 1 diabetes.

The DNA for the CDR3 is TGTGCCAGCAGCTCTACGACTAGCGGAACCTACGAGCAGTACTTC. It encodes CASSSTTSGTYEQYF. The chain links TRBV7-2 to TRBJ2-7, with 9 bases that match TRBD2. Germline CDR1 SGHTA, CDR2 FQGNSA. The CDR3 runs to 15 residues. V shed 4 bases, J shed 2 bases, and the junction held 6 bases outside the gene matches.